This T cell receptor (beta chain) was sequenced for a study of multiple sclerosis patients with progressive multifocal leukoencephalopathy. Study-wide results and limits: It is unclear whether the findings reflect JC virus infection or general immunocompromise.

Sequencing was performed with immunoSEQ multiplex PCR; in TCRdb, only in-frame clones are kept and a portion is missing. The repertoire holds tens of thousands of clones, with more than 85% as singletons. Indicated time point: time of PML onset. The germline gives CDR1 SGHKS, CDR2 YYEKEE (reference sequence). The CDR3 sequence is 14 residues long. Between the trimmed V and J ends, which lost 1 base and 7 bases, there was a span of 11 bases. With respect to this clone: Its antigen is not known.

The chain has TRBV5-5 and TRBJ2-2; D might be TRBD2 (6 bases). The source material was PBMCs, sampled from a patient treated with natalizumab. The clonotype was recovered from a human donor with progressive multifocal leukoencephalopathy. CDR3: CASSLTSLGGELFF. CDR3 bases: TGTGCCAGCAGCTTGACTAGCCTTGGCGGGGAGCTGTTTTTT.